Listed below are T cell receptor beta chains from one sample, sequenced in a study of blood T cell repertoires in COVID-19. Libraries were prepared by immunoSEQ multiplex PCR; TCRdb keeps only in-frame clonotypes and omits some of them. The sample yields 65,000 to 90,000 clones, roughly 85% seen once. The sample taken for sequencing was peripheral blood. Every receptor here comes from a man between 60 and 75 years old with active or convalescent COVID-19. The CDR3 runs from the conserved cysteine through the conserved F or W. A D gene is named only where the DNA matches it firmly. Clone size is stated in some rows and not others, as once, few, many or a class when expanded.

V	J	D	size	DNA	CDR3
TRBV15	TRBJ2-1	TRBD1	.	TGTGCCACCAGCAGAAACCGGGACAGCCAGTTCTTC	CATSRNRDSQFF
TRBV28	TRBJ1-2	TRBD1	.	TGTGCCAGCAGTGCGGACAGGTACTATGGCTACACCTTC	CASSADRYYGYTF
TRBV2	TRBJ2-1	TRBD1	.	TGTGCCAGCAGATCGACAGGGTACTCCTACAATGAGCAGTTCTTC	CASRSTGYSYNEQFF
TRBV18	TRBJ2-5	.	.	TGTGCCAGCTCACCAGTGACGGGACAAGAGACCCAGTACTTC	CASSPVTGQETQYF
TRBV7-3	TRBJ2-2	TRBD1	.	TGTGCCAGCAGCCCACAGGGGGCTGTCGCCGGGGAGCTGTTTTTT	CASSPQGAVAGELFF
TRBV20-1	TRBJ2-1	.	.	TGCAGTGCTAGTTGGGGGGTCAATGAGCAGTTCTTC	CSASWGVNEQFF
TRBV28	TRBJ1-3	.	.	TGTGCCAGCGCGGGGGTTTCTGGAAACACCATATATTTT	CASAGVSGNTIYF
TRBV4-1	TRBJ1-5	.	.	TGCGCCAGCAGCCAAGACTTCCCGATCCAAGCGCCCCAGCATTTT	CASSQDFPIQAPQHF
TRBV7-3	TRBJ1-1	.	.	TGTGCCAGCAGCACGTCCACTCTGGCTGAAGCTTTCTTT	CASSTSTLAEAFF
TRBV29-1	TRBJ2-6	TRBD2	many	TGCAGCGTTGCCGGGACTAGCGGGGGGGCCGGTGCTGGGGCCAACGTCCTGACTTTC	CSVAGTSGGAGAGANVLTF
TRBV10-3	TRBJ2-4	.	.	TGTGCCATCAGTGAGTCGAGCGGTTTAGCCAAAAACATTCAGTACTTC	CAISESSGLAKNIQYF
TRBV5-8	TRBJ1-2	.	.	TGTGCCAGCAGCTTGGCCGCGGGAAGGCCCTATGGCTACACCTTC	CASSLAAGRPYGYTF
TRBV3-1/TRBV3-2	TRBJ1-2	.	.	TGTGCCAGCAGCCAGCGGACTACAGCGCCGGATGGCTACACCTTC	CASSQRTTAPDGYTF
TRBV9	TRBJ2-2	.	.	TGTGCCAGCAGCGTAGAAACAGTTCACACCGGGGAGCTGTTTTTT	CASSVETVHTGELFF
TRBV10-3	TRBJ2-7	.	once	TGTGCCATCAGTGAGTCCAGGGGCGGGCAGTACTTC	CAISESRGGQYF
TRBV4-1	TRBJ2-3	TRBD2	.	TGCGCCAGCAATCCCGGGGGGTACACAGATACGCAGTATTTT	CASNPGGYTDTQYF
TRBV27	TRBJ2-5	.	.	TGTGCCAGCAGCCAGGAGGGCGAGACCCAGTACTTC	CASSQEGETQYF
TRBV9	TRBJ2-1	TRBD2	.	TGTGCCAGCAGCTCAGAGCGGGGGGAGAGGAGGTCTGAGCAGTTCTTC	CASSSERGERRSEQFF
TRBV29-1	TRBJ1-2	.	.	TGCAGCGTTGAAGGTCGACAGGAAAAGGGATATGGCTACACCTTC	CSVEGRQEKGYGYTF
TRBV29-1	TRBJ1-2	TRBD1	.	TGCAGCGTGGGACAGGGGGCAAAAGGCTACACCTTC	CSVGQGAKGYTF
TRBV6-1	TRBJ1-2	TRBD1	.	TGTGCCAGCAGTGAAGAGGGGACAGGGGAGGGCGGCTACACCTTC	CASSEEGTGEGGYTF
TRBV6-1	TRBJ2-1	.	.	TGTGCCAGCAGTTCACTGTTAGACAATGAGCAGTTCTTC	CASSSLLDNEQFF
TRBV7-9	TRBJ1-4	.	.	TGTGCCAGCAGCTTAGTATCCCAAGGGGATGAAAAACTGTTTTTT	CASSLVSQGDEKLFF
TRBV9	TRBJ1-1	TRBD1	.	TGTGCCAGCAGCGTAGCTGGGACAGGGTACACTGAAGCTTTCTTT	CASSVAGTGYTEAFF
TRBV28	TRBJ1-5	TRBD1	.	TGTGCCAGCAGTTTTCTATCAGGGGGCGATCAGCCCCAGCATTTT	CASSFLSGGDQPQHF
TRBV7-8	TRBJ1-1	.	once	TGTGCCAGCAGCTTACGGGAGGGATTAGAAGCTTTCTTT	CASSLREGLEAFF
TRBV5-5	TRBJ2-7	TRBD1	few	TGTGCCAGCAGCAACACACGGGACAGGAGCTACGAGCAGTACTTC	CASSNTRDRSYEQYF
TRBV19	TRBJ2-3	.	.	TGTGCCAGTAGTATAGATTTACCGGGAACAGATACGCAGTATTTT	CASSIDLPGTDTQYF
TRBV9	TRBJ1-1	.	.	TGTGCCAGCAGCGTTGGGGGGGCTGAAGCTTTCTTT	CASSVGGAEAFF
TRBV9	TRBJ1-1	.	.	TGTGCCAGCAGCGCGGGTACATGGGGACAAGAAGCTTTCTTT	CASSAGTWGQEAFF
TRBV9	TRBJ1-2	.	.	TGTGCCAGCAGCGCGCACAGGAAATATGGCTACACCTTC	CASSAHRKYGYTF
TRBV7-2	TRBJ2-5	.	.	TGTGCCAGCAGCTTAGATTGGTGGGCAACCATGGAGACCCAGTACTTC	CASSLDWWATMETQYF
TRBV9	TRBJ2-2	TRBD2	.	TGTGCCAGCAGCGGGTCTAGCGGGCCTTACACCGGGGAGCTGTTTTTT	CASSGSSGPYTGELFF
TRBV5-1	TRBJ2-7	TRBD2	.	TGCGCCAGCAGCTTGGCTCCGGGACTAGCGGGGGTGGCCTCCTACGAGCAGTACTTC	CASSLAPGLAGVASYEQYF
TRBV19	TRBJ1-1	TRBD1	.	TGTGCCAGTAGGGACAGGGTAATGAACACTGAAGCTTTCTTT	CASRDRVMNTEAFF
TRBV6-5	TRBJ2-7	TRBD1	.	TGTGCCAGCAGTTACGGGACAGGCGGCAACGAGCAGTACTTC	CASSYGTGGNEQYF
TRBV10-2	TRBJ1-5	.	.	TGCGCCAGCACCCAGGGATCTTTAGAGCAGCCCCAGCATTTT	CASTQGSLEQPQHF
TRBV10-3	TRBJ2-6	TRBD1	.	TGTGCCATCAGTGTTGACAGGGCTGCTGGGGCCAACGTCCTGACTTTC	CAISVDRAAGANVLTF
TRBV19	TRBJ1-4	.	few	TGTGCCAGTAGTACCCCCGGACAGTCAACTAATGAAAAACTGTTTTTT	CASSTPGQSTNEKLFF
TRBV5-4	TRBJ1-4	.	once	TGTGCCAGCAGCCCCACGGGAGGAGACCGGAATGAAAAACTGTTTTTT	CASSPTGGDRNEKLFF
TRBV11-3	TRBJ2-3	.	.	TGTGCCAGCAGCTTATCGTTAGATACGCAGTATTTT	CASSLSLDTQYF
TRBV7-9	TRBJ2-7	TRBD1	.	TGTGCCAGCAGCGTTGGGACAGGAAGCTCCTACGAGCAGTACTTC	CASSVGTGSSYEQYF
TRBV6-1	TRBJ2-5	TRBD1	.	TGTGCCAGCAGTGAAATATCCAGGGGGGAGACCCAGTACTTC	CASSEISRGETQYF
TRBV11-2	TRBJ1-1	.	.	TGTGCCAGCAGCTTTCAGGGTCGCACTGAAGCTTTCTTT	CASSFQGRTEAFF
TRBV3-1/TRBV3-2	TRBJ2-1	.	.	TGTGCCAGCAGCCAAGTCAGGGACAATGAGCAGTTCTTC	CASSQVRDNEQFF
TRBV10-3	TRBJ1-1	.	.	TGTGCCATCAGTGAGACTCTTAGGGGGACTGAAGCTTTCTTT	CAISETLRGTEAFF
TRBV7-3	TRBJ2-7	TRBD2	.	TGTGCCAGCAGCTCCCCCAGGTGTGGCGGGGGGGCCTACGAGCAGTACTTC	CASSSPRCGGGAYEQYF
TRBV19	TRBJ1-1	.	.	TGTGCCAGTAGTATAGGAGATGAAGCTTTCTTT	CASSIGDEAFF
TRBV5-1	TRBJ1-1	TRBD1	.	TGCGCCAGCAGCTCCGGGACAGGGGGCACTGAAGCTTTCTTT	CASSSGTGGTEAFF
TRBV27	TRBJ2-1	TRBD1	.	TGTGCCAGCAGTCCGGACAGGGGTCGAAATGAGCAGTTCTTC	CASSPDRGRNEQFF